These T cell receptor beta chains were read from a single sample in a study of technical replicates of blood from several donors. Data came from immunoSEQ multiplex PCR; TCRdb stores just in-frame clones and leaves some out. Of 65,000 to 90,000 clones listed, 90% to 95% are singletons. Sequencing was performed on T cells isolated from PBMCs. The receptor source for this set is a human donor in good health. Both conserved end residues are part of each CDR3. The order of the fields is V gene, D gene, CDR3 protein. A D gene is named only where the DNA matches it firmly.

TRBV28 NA CASTLIQTGELFF
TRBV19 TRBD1 CASRTLGQGYYNSPLHF
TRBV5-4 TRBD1 CASSSSGTGYTEAFF
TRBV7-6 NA CASSPTRSSYNEQFF
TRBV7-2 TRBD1 CASSSGQGRQPQHF
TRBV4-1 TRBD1 CASSQATGGSRYGYTF
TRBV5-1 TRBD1 CASSLFETGAEQYF
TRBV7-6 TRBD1 CASSPGTANYGYTF
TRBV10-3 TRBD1 CAISKGTGATGANVLTF
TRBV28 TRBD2 CASSRTSDGKEYF
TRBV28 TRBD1 CASREDRVPYTDTQYF
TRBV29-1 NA CSVAGQTSGNTIYF
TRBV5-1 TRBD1 CASSLRTGGGYGYTF
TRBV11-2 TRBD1 CASSFTVGTGGRNIQYF
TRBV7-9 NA CASSLNQGNYGYTF